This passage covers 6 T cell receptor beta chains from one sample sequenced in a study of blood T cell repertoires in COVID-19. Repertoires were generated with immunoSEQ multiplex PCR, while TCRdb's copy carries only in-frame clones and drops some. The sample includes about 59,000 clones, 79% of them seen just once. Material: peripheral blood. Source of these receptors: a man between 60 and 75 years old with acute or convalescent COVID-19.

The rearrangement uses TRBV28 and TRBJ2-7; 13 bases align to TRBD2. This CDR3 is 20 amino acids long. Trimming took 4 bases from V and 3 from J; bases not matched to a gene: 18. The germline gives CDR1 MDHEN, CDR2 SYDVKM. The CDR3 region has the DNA TGTGCCAGCAGTTCCCCCTCTCCCGGGACTAGCGGGATTGATGACTACGAGCAGTACTTC. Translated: CASSSPSPGTSGIDDYEQYF. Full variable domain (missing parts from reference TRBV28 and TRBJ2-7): DVKVTQSSRYLVKRTGEKVFLECVQDMDHENMFWYRQDPGLGLRLIYFSYDVKMKEKGDIPEGYSVSREKKERFSLILESASTNQTSMYLCASSSPSPGTSGIDDYEQYFGPGTRLTVT.

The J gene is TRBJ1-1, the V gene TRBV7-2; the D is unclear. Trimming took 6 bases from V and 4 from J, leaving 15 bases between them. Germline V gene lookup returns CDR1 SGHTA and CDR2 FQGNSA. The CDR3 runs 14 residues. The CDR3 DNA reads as TGTGCCAGCAGTTTTCTCCCGGCGGGCACTGAAGCTTTCTTT. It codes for CASSFLPAGTEAFF.

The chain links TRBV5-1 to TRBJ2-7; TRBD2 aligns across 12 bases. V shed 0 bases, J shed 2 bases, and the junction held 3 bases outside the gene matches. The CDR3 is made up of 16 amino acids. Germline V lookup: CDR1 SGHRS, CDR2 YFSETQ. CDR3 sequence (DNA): TGCGCCAGCAGCTTGGTTAGGACTAGCGGGACCTACGAGCAGTACTTC. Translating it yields CASSLVRTSGTYEQYF.

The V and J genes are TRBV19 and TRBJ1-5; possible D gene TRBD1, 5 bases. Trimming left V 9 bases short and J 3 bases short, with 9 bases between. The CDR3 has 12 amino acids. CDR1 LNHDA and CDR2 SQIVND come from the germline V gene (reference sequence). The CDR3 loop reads CASGHLNQPQHF. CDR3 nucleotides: TGTGCCAGCGGACACCTCAATCAGCCCCAGCATTTT.

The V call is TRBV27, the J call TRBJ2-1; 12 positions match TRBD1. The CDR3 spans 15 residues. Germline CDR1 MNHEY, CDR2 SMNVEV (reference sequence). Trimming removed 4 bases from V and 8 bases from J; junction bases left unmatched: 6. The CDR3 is CASSSPGQGADEQFF. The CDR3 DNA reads TGTGCCAGCAGTTCCCCGGGACAGGGGGCGGATGAGCAGTTCTTC.

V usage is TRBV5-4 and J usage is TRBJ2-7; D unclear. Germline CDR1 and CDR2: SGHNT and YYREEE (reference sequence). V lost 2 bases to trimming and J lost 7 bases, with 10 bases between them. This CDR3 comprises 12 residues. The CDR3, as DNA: TGTGCCAGCAGCTTCGACGAGAGGGAGCAGTACTTC. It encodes CASSFDEREQYF.